This TCR beta chain was documented in a study of blood T cell repertoires in COVID-19. At the level of the study: Sites across the United States, Italy and Spain contributed samples from acute and convalescent COVID-19.

The table came from immunoSEQ multiplex PCR; TCRdb's copy has only in-frame clones and leaves some out. The data contain just under 150,000 clones, roughly 90% of them singletons. The length of the CDR3 is 14 residues. V was pared by 3 bases and J by 5 bases, with 6 bases of the junction left unmatched. CDR1 is KGHSH, CDR2 LQKENI, per germline. This clone was detected a few times. The chain links TRBV18 to TRBJ2-7; TRBD1 aligns across 8 bases. Source material: peripheral blood. The clonotype was recovered from a woman in her forties or fifties with acute or convalescent COVID-19. The CDR3 spells CASSPTTGDHEQYF. In nucleotides, the CDR3 is TGTGCCAGCTCACCCACGACAGGGGACCACGAGCAGTACTTC.